The rows below give T cell receptor beta chains drawn from one sample of a study of Ad26.COV2.S vaccination and SARS-CoV-2 variants. TCRdb's table, derived via immunoSEQ multiplex PCR, lists solely in-frame clones and lacks some. The sample lists over 400,000 clones, over 80% seen once, with over 1.5% in the top ten. The sample here was peripheral blood, taken in a trial of Ad26.COV2.S vaccine versus placebo. These receptors were taken from a person between 18 and 60 years old who received the Ad26.COV2.S COVID-19 vaccine or a placebo. Both conserved end residues are part of each CDR3. The D gene is left open where the match is weak. The listing skips clone size in some rows; elsewhere it reads once, few, many or a size class.

-	-	TRBV4-3	TRBJ2-3	TGCGCCAGCAGCCCTGGGCGGGTGGGCACAGATACGCAGTATTTT	CASSPGRVGTDTQYF
-	TRBD1	TRBV9	TRBJ1-3	TGTGCCAGCAGCAGGGGACAGAACTCTGGAAACACCATATATTTT	CASSRGQNSGNTIYF
-	TRBD1	TRBV25-1	TRBJ2-7	TGTGCCAGCAGTGATCTGACAGGGGGTGTGGATGAGCAGTACTTC	CASSDLTGGVDEQYF
-	-	TRBV7-6	TRBJ1-1	TGTGCCAGCAGCACGGACGAATTGAACACTGAAGCTTTCTTT	CASSTDELNTEAFF
once	-	TRBV27	TRBJ1-5	TGTGCCAGCAGTTTGAAGGGGCTTACGAATCAGCCCCAGCATTTT	CASSLKGLTNQPQHF
-	TRBD1	TRBV7-9	TRBJ1-1	TGTGCCAGCAACTCACAGGGGAATAAGGACACTGAAGCTTTCTTT	CASNSQGNKDTEAFF
-	-	TRBV19	TRBJ2-1	TGTGCCAGTAGTATAATGAGACTCGGAATGAATGAGCAGTTCTTC	CASSIMRLGMNEQFF
-	-	TRBV28	TRBJ1-4	TGTGCCAGCAGTTTAAGACAGTATAAACTGTTTTTT	CASSLRQYKLFF
-	TRBD2	TRBV7-8	TRBJ2-7	TGTGCCAGCAGCTTAGAAGGACTAGCTAGGGACGAGCAGTACTTC	CASSLEGLARDEQYF
-	-	TRBV7-9	TRBJ2-7	TGTGCCAGCAGCTTAGTCTTGGCCGCTAGCTCCTACGAGCAGTACTTC	CASSLVLAASSYEQYF
few	-	TRBV6-1	TRBJ1-2	TGTGCCAGCAGTGAATTTCCTAACTATGGCTACACCTTC	CASSEFPNYGYTF
-	-	TRBV2	TRBJ1-1	TGTGCCAGCAGTGGAAAAGGGTGGGGCACTGAAGCTTTCTTT	CASSGKGWGTEAFF
-	TRBD2	TRBV7-9	TRBJ2-1	TGTGCCAGCAGCCTGTGGACTAGCGGGGGGTACAATGAGCAGTTCTTC	CASSLWTSGGYNEQFF
few	-	TRBV24-1	TRBJ2-2	TGTGCCACGCAAGGAGAGGGGGGCACCGGGGAGCTGTTTTTT	CATQGEGGTGELFF
-	-	TRBV7-9	TRBJ1-3	TGTGCCAGCAGTATCACAGGAACGGGAAACACCATATATTTT	CASSITGTGNTIYF
few	-	TRBV7-9	TRBJ1-4	TGTGCCAGCAGCCCGAGCCGGGAGGAGGCAACTAATGAAAAACTGTTTTTT	CASSPSREEATNEKLFF
-	TRBD1	TRBV6-1	TRBJ1-2	TGTGCCAGCAGTGACCTTAGGGACAGGGGATACTATGGCTACACCTTC	CASSDLRDRGYYGYTF
-	-	TRBV28	TRBJ1-5	TGTGCCAGCAGCACTCCTGTTGAAAATCAGCCCCAGCATTTT	CASSTPVENQPQHF
-	-	TRBV4-1	TRBJ2-3	TGCGCCAGCAGCGAGGGAGATACGCAGTATTTT	CASSEGDTQYF
-	-	TRBV6-2/TRBV6-3	TRBJ2-7	TGTGCCAGCAGTCCACTCCGGGACGGAACCTACGAGCAGTACTTC	CASSPLRDGTYEQYF
-	-	TRBV10-1	TRBJ2-1	TGCGCCAGCAGTGAACGGGAAGGCGATGAGCAGTTCTTC	CASSEREGDEQFF
-	TRBD1	TRBV5-1	TRBJ2-5	TGCGCCAGCAGCGCCGCCGGGACAGGGAGTTGGGAGACCCAGTACTTC	CASSAAGTGSWETQYF
-	-	TRBV12-2	TRBJ2-2	TGTGCAAGTCGCGTCTGGGCGGGGGACACCGGGGAGCTGTTTTTT	CASRVWAGDTGELFF
-	-	TRBV6-5	TRBJ2-7	TGTGCCAGCAGTTACTCGATGGGAACCAGCGAGCAGTACTTC	CASSYSMGTSEQYF
-	-	TRBV19	TRBJ2-7	TGTGCCAGTAGTATGAGACAGGAAACTTCCGGGAGGTACTTC	CASSMRQETSGRYF
once	-	TRBV7-2	TRBJ1-3	TGTGCCAGCAGCGCAGGAGGGGGCTCTGGAAACACCATATATTTT	CASSAGGGSGNTIYF
once	TRBD2	TRBV7-2	TRBJ2-1	TGTGCCAGCAGCTTTAGGTTGAGCGGGGGAGGTTACAATGAGCAGTTCTTC	CASSFRLSGGGYNEQFF
few	-	TRBV6-2/TRBV6-3	TRBJ2-6	TGTGCCAGCAGCTGGGCATCGGGGGCCAACGTCCTGACTTTC	CASSWASGANVLTF
-	TRBD1	TRBV5-4	TRBJ1-5	TGTGCCAGCAGCGCTTCCCCCGGGACAGATAGCAATCAGCCCCAGCATTTT	CASSASPGTDSNQPQHF